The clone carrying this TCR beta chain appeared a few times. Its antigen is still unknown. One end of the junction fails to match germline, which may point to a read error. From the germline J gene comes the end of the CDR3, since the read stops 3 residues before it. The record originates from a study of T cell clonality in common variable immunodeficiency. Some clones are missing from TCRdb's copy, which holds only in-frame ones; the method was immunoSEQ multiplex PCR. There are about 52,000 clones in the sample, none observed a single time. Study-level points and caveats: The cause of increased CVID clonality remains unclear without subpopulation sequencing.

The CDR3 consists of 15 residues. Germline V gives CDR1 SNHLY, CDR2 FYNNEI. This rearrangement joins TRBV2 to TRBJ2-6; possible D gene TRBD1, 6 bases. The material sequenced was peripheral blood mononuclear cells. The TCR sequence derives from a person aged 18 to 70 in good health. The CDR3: CVSTNRVSGANVLTF. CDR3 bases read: TGTGTCAGCACTAACAGGGTCTCTGGGGCCAACGTC.